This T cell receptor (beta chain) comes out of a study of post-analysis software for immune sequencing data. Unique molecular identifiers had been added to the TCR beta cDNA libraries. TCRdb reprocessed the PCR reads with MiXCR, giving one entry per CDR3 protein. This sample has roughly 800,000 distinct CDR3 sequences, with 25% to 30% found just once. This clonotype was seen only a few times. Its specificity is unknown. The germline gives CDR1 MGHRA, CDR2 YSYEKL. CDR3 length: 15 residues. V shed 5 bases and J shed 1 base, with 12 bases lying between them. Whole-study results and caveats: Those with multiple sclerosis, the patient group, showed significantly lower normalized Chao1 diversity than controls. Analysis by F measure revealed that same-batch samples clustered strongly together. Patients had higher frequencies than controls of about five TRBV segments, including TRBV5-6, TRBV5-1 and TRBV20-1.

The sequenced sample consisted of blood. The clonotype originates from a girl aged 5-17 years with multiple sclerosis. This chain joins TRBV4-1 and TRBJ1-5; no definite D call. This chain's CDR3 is CASSANLGSNQPQHF. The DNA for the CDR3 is TGCGCCAGCAGCGCAAACCTCGGGAGCAATCAGCCCCAGCATTTT.